These 4 T cell receptor beta chains originate from one sample sequenced in a study of cytomegalovirus exposure and HLA in healthy donors. In the PCR, 60 Vbeta and 13 Jbeta primers were used. This table comes from immunoSEQ multiplex PCR, and its TCRdb copy is limited to in-frame clones, with some not included. This table holds over 65,000 clones, approximately 71% found once. The material sequenced was PBMCs. These TCRs come from a man aged 60 to 75 in good health and CMV-seropositive.

This rearrangement joins TRBV6-1 to TRBJ2-7; a weak D match, TRBD2 (5 bases). Germline V gene sequence: CDR1 MNHNS, CDR2 SASEGT. Trimming took off 1 base at V and 1 base at J, with 8 bases between the two ends. The CDR3 length is 14 residues. The CDR3 bases are TGTGCCAGCAGTGAAGTCGGGGTTTCCTACGAGCAGTACTTC. Protein sequence: CASSEVGVSYEQYF.

The genes are TRBV6-5 and TRBJ2-7; a possible D gene is TRBD1 (6 bases). Germline V CDR1 and CDR2: MNHEY, SVGAGI. CDR3 size: 13 residues. Trimming left V 3 bases short and J 5 bases short, with 11 bases between. The chain's CDR3 is CASSYRAGDEQYF. CDR3 DNA sequence: TGTGCCAGCAGTTATAGGGCAGGGGACGAGCAGTACTTC.

The V and J genes are TRBV4-1 and TRBJ1-2; 10 positions match TRBD1. The junction had 6 bases not matched to a gene; V was cut back by 1 base and J by 4 bases. Germline V gene lookup returns CDR1 MGHRA and CDR2 YSYEKL. The CDR3 covers 16 residues. The CDR3, as DNA: TGCGCCAGCAGCCAAGGGGAGACAGGGGGCGGCTATGGCTACACCTTC. Translating gives CASSQGETGGGYGYTF.

The CDR3 nucleotides are TGTGCCAGCAGCTTACAGGGCTTGGGTGGTACGCAGTATTTT. This encodes CASSLQGLGGTQYF. The chain combines TRBV7-9 with TRBJ2-3; perhaps TRBD1 as D (5 bases). The germline gives CDR1 SEHNR, CDR2 FQNEAQ (reference sequence). The CDR3 is made up of 14 amino acids. V was pared by 2 bases and J by 8 bases, with 14 bases between.